Listed below are T cell receptor beta chains from one sample, sequenced in a study of blood T cell repertoires in COVID-19. Sequencing used immunoSEQ multiplex PCR; TCRdb keeps in-frame clones, though not all of them. The table includes some 200,000 clones, more than 75% detected once. Sequencing was done on a sample of peripheral blood. Every receptor here comes from a man aged 40-55 years with active or convalescent COVID-19. Both conserved end residues are part of each CDR3. A D gene is named only where the DNA matches it firmly. For some rows the clone size is stated as once, few or many, or as a class when expanded; others skip it.

d_call,clone_size,j_call,v_call,cdr3_aa,cdr3_nt
TRBD1,NA,TRBJ1-6,TRBV19,CASNDRGSPLHF,TGTGCCAGTAACGACAGGGGTTCACCCCTCCACTTT
NA,NA,TRBJ1-4,TRBV28,CASRTVEKLFF,TGTGCCAGCAGAACAGTTGAAAAACTGTTTTTT
NA,once,TRBJ2-2,TRBV5-6,CASSNTRGFGNTGELFF,TGTGCCAGCAGCAATACTAGAGGTTTCGGGAACACCGGGGAGCTGTTTTTT
TRBD2,NA,TRBJ2-4,TRBV28,CASSSGGPKNIQYF,TGTGCCAGCAGCTCGGGGGGGCCCAAAAACATTCAGTACTTC
NA,NA,TRBJ2-7,TRBV5-8,CASSLAFPQDRRGYEQYF,TGTGCCAGCAGCTTGGCCTTCCCCCAGGACAGGAGGGGGTACGAGCAGTACTTC
TRBD2,once,TRBJ2-7,TRBV7-9,CASSFLGSGGISYEQYF,TGTGCCAGCAGCTTTTTGGGTAGCGGGGGAATTTCCTACGAGCAGTACTTC
TRBD1,NA,TRBJ2-7,TRBV19,CASSRTGTSDEQYF,TGTGCCAGTAGTAGGACAGGGACTTCGGACGAGCAGTACTTC
TRBD1,NA,TRBJ1-1,TRBV6-1,CASSEWAGGTEAFF,TGTGCCAGCAGTGAATGGGCAGGGGGCACTGAAGCTTTCTTT
NA,once,TRBJ1-4,TRBV5-1,CASSENADEKLFF,TGCGCCAGCAGCGAAAACGCGGATGAAAAACTGTTTTTT
NA,NA,TRBJ2-1,TRBV3-1/TRBV3-2,CASSPIRDWSSYNEQFF,TGTGCCAGCAGTCCTATCCGGGACTGGAGCTCCTACAATGAGCAGTTCTTC
NA,NA,TRBJ1-1,TRBV29-1,CSFKGRRDTEAFF,TGCAGTTTCAAGGGGCGCAGGGACACTGAAGCTTTCTTT
TRBD2,NA,TRBJ2-4,TRBV3-1/TRBV3-2,CASSNLAGGKNIQYF,TGTGCCAGCAGCAACCTAGCGGGGGGAAAAAACATTCAGTACTTC
NA,NA,TRBJ2-5,TRBV28,CASSFKGGQETQYF,TGTGCCAGCAGTTTTAAAGGGGGCCAAGAGACCCAGTACTTC
TRBD1,NA,TRBJ1-2,TRBV7-8,CASSLGTGTGTSNVYGYTF,TGTGCCAGCAGCTTAGGTACGGGGACAGGAACATCGAACGTGTATGGCTACACCTTC
NA,NA,TRBJ2-1,TRBV11-2,CASSFVLDSYNEQFF,TGTGCCAGCAGTTTTGTACTAGACTCTTACAATGAGCAGTTCTTC
NA,once,TRBJ1-3,TRBV10-1,CASRNRAPSGNTIYF,TGCGCCAGCAGAAACAGGGCCCCCTCTGGAAACACCATATATTTT
TRBD1,NA,TRBJ2-3,TRBV25-1,CASSDLPGQKSTDTQYF,TGTGCCAGCAGTGATCTCCCGGGACAGAAAAGCACAGATACGCAGTATTTT
NA,once,TRBJ2-1,TRBV5-4,CASSSARGNNEQFF,TGTGCCAGCAGCTCGGCTAGAGGTAACAATGAGCAGTTCTTC
TRBD1,NA,TRBJ2-5,TRBV28,CASGGQGGRETQYF,TGTGCCAGCGGGGGACAGGGAGGTCGAGAGACCCAGTACTTC
NA,NA,TRBJ2-7,TRBV5-5,CASSLGPSSYEQYF,TGTGCCAGCAGCTTGGGGCCTAGCTCCTACGAGCAGTACTTC
NA,NA,TRBJ1-5,TRBV10-3,CAISSGPTEGQPQHF,TGTGCCATCAGTTCGGGTCCTACTGAGGGTCAGCCCCAGCATTTT
NA,NA,TRBJ2-3,TRBV7-7,CASSLSGTDTQYF,TGTGCTAGCAGCTTGTCGGGCACAGATACGCAGTATTTT
NA,NA,TRBJ1-5,TRBV2,CASRGGANQPQHF,TGTGCCAGCAGAGGCGGGGCGAATCAGCCCCAGCATTTT
NA,NA,TRBJ2-5,TRBV12-3/TRBV12-4,CASSKLGETQYF,TGTGCCAGCAGTAAACTCGGGGAGACCCAGTACTTC